These 30 T cell receptor beta chains were all obtained from the same sample, sequenced in a study of blood T cell repertoires in COVID-19. The data were produced by immunoSEQ multiplex PCR, yet TCRdb's version contains in-frame clones alone and is incomplete. The sample has 95,000 to 150,000 clones; 85% to 90% are singletons. The sample taken for sequencing was peripheral blood. These receptors were collected from a man aged 70 or older with active or convalescent COVID-19.

In DNA form, the CDR3 reads TGTGCCAGCTCACGCACCCAACTACTCGGGGGGGCCTACGAGCAGTACTTC. It encodes CASSRTQLLGGAYEQYF. This chain links TRBV18 with TRBJ2-7; 8 positions match TRBD2. CDR3 length: 17 amino acids. Germline V gives CDR1 KGHSH, CDR2 LQKENI. The trim removed 4 bases at V and 2 bases at J, leaving 13 bases unmatched.

The CDR3 loop reads CASSREGANYGYTF. CDR3 bases: TGTGCCAGCAGCCGTGAGGGGGCGAACTATGGCTACACCTTC. This chain connects TRBV3-1 (or the pseudogene TRBV3-2) to TRBJ1-2; 7 bases fit TRBD1. Per the germline V gene, CDR1 is LGHDT and CDR2 is YNNKEL (reference sequence). V trimming: 4 bases; J trimming: 2 bases; junction bases outside the gene matches: 4. CDR3 length: 14 amino acids.

The chain employs TRBV7-2 and TRBJ2-7, with TRBD2 as a possible D gene (5 bases). V lost 5 bases, J lost 3 bases, and 14 bases lay in between. CDR3 length: 14 amino acids. CDR1 is SGHTA, CDR2 FQGNSA, per germline. Here the CDR3 reads CASSPSGGNYEQYF. Written as DNA, the CDR3 is TGTGCCAGCAGCCCCAGCGGAGGAAACTACGAGCAGTACTTC.

The rearrangement uses TRBV9 and TRBJ1-5; tentative D call: TRBD1 (5 bases). The V gene's germline CDR1 is SGDLS and CDR2 YYNGEE. CDR3 length: 14 residues. V was pared by 3 bases and J by 4 bases, with 11 bases between. Written as DNA, the CDR3 is TGTGCCAGCAGCGCCCGTGGGGCAAATCAGCCCCAGCATTTT. Encoded protein: CASSARGANQPQHF.

The CDR3 sequence is CASSISSGTRTDTQYF. As DNA, the CDR3 is TGTGCCAGCAGTATTTCTAGCGGGACCCGCACAGATACGCAGTATTTT. V is TRBV27 and J is TRBJ2-3, with 9 bases identical to TRBD2. Germline V gene sequence: CDR1 MNHEY, CDR2 SMNVEV (reference sequence). The V and J ends lost 5 bases and 1 base, in that order; junction bases with no gene match: 7. The CDR3 runs to 16 residues.

The V call is TRBV11-2, the J call TRBJ1-5, with D hard to call. Deletions cut 0 bases from V and 0 bases from J, with 6 bases between. Germline V gene sequence: CDR1 SGHAT, CDR2 FQNNGV. This CDR3 region has 15 residues. The DNA of the CDR3 is TGTGCCAGCAGCTTAGATCACGGTAGCAATCAGCCCCAGCATTTT. Amino acids: CASSLDHGSNQPQHF.

This sequence joins TRBV9 and TRBJ1-3, with D possibly matching TRBD1 (5 bases). In germline, CDR1 is SGDLS, CDR2 YYNGEE. CDR3 length: 12 residues. V was shortened by 4 bases and J by 3 bases, with 5 bases between the two germline ends. The CDR3 bases are TGTGCCAGCAGCCAGGGTGGAAACACCATATATTTT. Its protein is CASSQGGNTIYF.

Details on this clone: The same CDR3 arises from other DNA sequences in this sample as well. The chain uses TRBV10-2 and TRBJ1-1, with D maybe TRBD1 (5 bases). Deletions cut 6 bases from V and 0 bases from J, with 8 bases between. Per the germline V gene, CDR1 is WSHSY and CDR2 is SAAADI. CDR3 length: 13 amino acids. DNA of the CDR3: TGCGCCAGCAGCGGACAATTGAACACTGAAGCTTTCTTT. It encodes CASSGQLNTEAFF.

This chain uses TRBV5-1 with TRBJ2-3; tentative D call: TRBD1 (5 bases). This CDR3 region has 14 residues. CDR1 is SGHRS, CDR2 YFSETQ, per germline. The V gene lost 2 bases and the J gene lost 2 bases, with 9 bases spanning the gap. The DNA for the CDR3 is TGCGCCAGCAGCTTCGGACAAAACACAGATACGCAGTATTTT. Its protein is CASSFGQNTDTQYF.

A single count supports this clone. V is TRBV19 and J is TRBJ2-1; 7 bases are shared with TRBD2. The CDR3 is 16 amino acids. V dropped 6 bases and J dropped 0; count of bases not matched to a gene: 8. CDR1 and CDR2 from the germline V gene are LNHDA and SQIVND (reference sequence). The CDR3 sequence: CASSMGGGSSYNEQFF. The CDR3 coding sequence is TGTGCCAGTAGCATGGGGGGAGGGAGCTCCTACAATGAGCAGTTCTTC.

The rearrangement joins TRBV6-5 to TRBJ2-7; the D gene is possibly TRBD2 (5 bases). Germline V gene sequence: CDR1 MNHEY, CDR2 SVGAGI. The CDR3 runs 15 residues. V lost 0 bases to trimming and J lost 6 bases, with 15 bases between them. CDR3 in amino acids: CASSYSTAEGLEQYF. CDR3 sequence (DNA): TGTGCCAGCAGTTACTCGACGGCTGAGGGTCTCGAGCAGTACTTC.

V and J are TRBV9 and TRBJ2-1; D may be TRBD1 (6 bases). Trimming pared 0 bases from V and 0 bases from J, leaving 10 bases between. CDR1 is SGDLS, CDR2 YYNGEE, per germline. The CDR3 runs 16 residues. Here the CDR3 DNA reads TGTGCCAGCAGCGTAGATCAGGGGAGCTCCTACAATGAGCAGTTCTTC. It translates to CASSVDQGSSYNEQFF. Combining the CDR3 with reference TRBV9 and TRBJ2-1 gives the whole variable domain DSGVTQTPKHLITATGQRVTLRCSPRSGDLSVYWYQQSLDQGLQFLIQYYNGEERAKGNILERFSAQQFPDLHSELNLSSLELGDSALYFCASSVDQGSSYNEQFFGPGTRLTVL.

The gene calls are TRBV19 and TRBJ2-7, with 12 bases identical to TRBD1. Germline V CDR1 and CDR2: LNHDA, SQIVND (reference sequence). Germline trimming cut 5 bases from V and 6 bases from J; bases unmatched to any gene: 5. The CDR3 length is 14 residues. The CDR3, as DNA: TGTGCCAGTAGTGCCGGGACAGGGGGCGGCGAGCAGTACTTC. Translation: CASSAGTGGGEQYF. Together with reference TRBV19 and TRBJ2-7, the CDR3 gives the full variable domain: DGGITQSPKYLFRKEGQNVTLSCEQNLNHDAMYWYRQDPGQGLRLIYYSQIVNDFQKGDIAEGYSVSREKKESFPLTVTSAQKNPTAFYLCASSAGTGGGEQYFGPGTRLTVT.

The chain uses TRBV12-3 or TRBV12-4 and TRBJ1-5; no firm D call. V shed 3 bases and J shed 5 bases, with 8 bases lying between them. This CDR3 region has 13 residues. CDR3 sequence (DNA): TGTGCCAGCAGTTTGAGGAGATATCAGCCCCAGCATTTT. Protein sequence: CASSLRRYQPQHF.

The CDR3 here is CASSQRSDRGLSQPQHF. The DNA for the CDR3 is TGTGCCAGCAGCCAGCGGTCGGACAGGGGGTTAAGTCAGCCCCAGCATTTT. The chain joins TRBV14 to TRBJ1-5, with 10 bases lining up with TRBD1. Trimming cost V 3 bases and J 6 bases; bases outside gene matches: 11. The CDR3 sequence is 17 residues long. The V gene's germline CDR1 is SGHDN and CDR2 FVKESK.

V usage is TRBV6-2 or TRBV6-3 and J usage is TRBJ1-4; 10 bases agree with TRBD1. The CDR3 is 15 amino acids. Per the germline V gene, CDR1 is MNHEY and CDR2 is SVGEGT. V shed 4 bases, J shed 5 bases, and the junction held 4 bases outside the gene matches. The CDR3 here is CASSSPGQGNEKLFF. Written as DNA, the CDR3 is TGTGCCAGCAGTTCCCCGGGACAGGGGAATGAAAAACTGTTTTTT.

This chain joins TRBV18 and TRBJ2-7; 14 bases fit TRBD2. V was clipped by 5 bases and J by 12 bases; unmatched bases: 9. The CDR3 is 14 residues long. From germline, CDR1 is KGHSH and CDR2 LQKENI. The CDR3 protein is CASSSTGTSGSWYF. The CDR3 nucleotides read TGTGCCAGCTCATCTACCGGGACTAGCGGGAGTTGGTACTTC.

J is TRBJ2-7 and V is TRBV3-1 (or the pseudogene TRBV3-2); maybe TRBD1 (5 bases). Trimming cost V 6 bases and J 2 bases, with 17 bases left between them. The CDR3 loop spans 15 amino acids. CDR1 and CDR2 from the germline V gene are LGHDT and YNNKEL (reference sequence). DNA of the CDR3: TGTGCCAGCAGTCCCGCTTATCAGGGAACCTACGAGCAGTACTTC. As protein: CASSPAYQGTYEQYF.

J is TRBJ1-1 and V is TRBV3-1 (or the pseudogene TRBV3-2); D is perhaps TRBD1 (6 bases). Germline CDR1 is LGHDT and CDR2 is YNNKEL (reference sequence). CDR3 length: 14 residues. The V end was cut by 2 bases, the J end by 5 bases, with 12 bases between. CDR3 bases: TGTGCCAGCAGCCAAAGCAGGGGAAGTACTGAAGCTTTCTTT. Translation gives CASSQSRGSTEAFF.

CDR3 sequence (DNA): TGTGCCACCAGCAGAGATCTAGCGGGAGGGTCAGATACGCAGTATTTT. Its protein product is CATSRDLAGGSDTQYF. The rearrangement joins TRBV15 to TRBJ2-3; 12 bases map to TRBD2. Germline V lookup: CDR1 LNHNV, CDR2 YYDKDF (reference sequence). This CDR3 is 16 amino acids long. Trimming cost V 0 bases and J 4 bases; bases outside gene matches: 2.

The rearrangement links TRBV19 to TRBJ1-2; D may be TRBD1 (6 bases). The CDR3 is 14 residues long. Trimming took off 4 bases at V and 3 bases at J, with 12 bases between the two ends. The V gene's germline CDR1 is LNHDA and CDR2 SQIVND (reference sequence). CDR3 region: CASSRGGPDYGYTF. The CDR3 nucleotides read TGTGCCAGTAGTAGGGGGGGCCCGGACTATGGCTACACCTTC.

The chain carries TRBV4-1 and TRBJ2-2, with D possibly TRBD1 on 9 matching bases. The germline gives CDR1 MGHRA, CDR2 YSYEKL. This CDR3 comprises 19 residues. V was cut by 1 base and J by 6 bases, with 24 bases left in between. The CDR3 region is CASSQVLSGTGKFSGELFF. The CDR3, as DNA: TGCGCCAGCAGCCAAGTTCTTAGCGGGACAGGGAAATTCTCCGGGGAGCTGTTTTTT.

Only one count was recorded for this clone. This chain joins TRBV9 and TRBJ2-5; 10 bases fit TRBD1. J gave up 5 bases and V 3 bases, and 7 bases lay outside the gene matches. This CDR3 contains 15 residues. Per the germline V gene, CDR1 is SGDLS and CDR2 is YYNGEE. The CDR3 loop reads CASSDLTGGAETQYF. The CDR3 nucleotides are TGTGCCAGCAGCGACCTGACAGGGGGCGCGGAGACCCAGTACTTC. The complete variable domain, with remaining parts taken from reference TRBV9 and TRBJ2-5, reads DSGVTQTPKHLITATGQRVTLRCSPRSGDLSVYWYQQSLDQGLQFLIQYYNGEERAKGNILERFSAQQFPDLHSELNLSSLELGDSALYFCASSDLTGGAETQYFGPGTRLLVL.

The chain links TRBV2 to TRBJ1-1; D is undetermined. Germline CDR1 is SNHLY and CDR2 is FYNNEI. V shed 6 bases and J shed 3 bases, with 17 bases lying between them. The CDR3 has 15 residues. This chain's CDR3 is CASRPREGWDTEAFF. Written as DNA, the CDR3 is TGTGCCAGCAGACCCCGGGAAGGTTGGGACACTGAAGCTTTCTTT.

The J gene is TRBJ1-2, the V gene TRBV19, with 8 nucleotides matching TRBD1. Germline CDR1 reads LNHDA; CDR2 reads SQIVND (reference sequence). V shed 6 bases and J 4 bases; nucleotides not matched to a gene: 4. The length of the CDR3 is 13 residues. The CDR3 DNA reads TGTGCCAGTAGCGCCACAGGGGGCTATGGCTACACCTTC. This encodes CASSATGGYGYTF.

The chain has TRBV6-5 and TRBJ2-7; TRBD1 aligns across 7 bases. After removal of 5 bases from V and 2 bases from J, the junction contained 9 bases not matched to a gene. The length of the CDR3 is 15 residues. Germline V CDR1 and CDR2: MNHEY, SVGAGI. The CDR3 reads CASSSRDSPTYEQYF. As DNA, the CDR3 is TGTGCCAGCAGTAGCCGGGACAGCCCCACCTACGAGCAGTACTTC.

The chain links TRBV12-3 or TRBV12-4 to TRBJ2-2; D remains ambiguous. The CDR3 consists of 12 residues. V was trimmed by 6 bases and J by 3 bases, leaving 5 bases between them. CDR3 coding DNA: TGTGCCAGCAGCTACTACACCGGGGAGCTGTTTTTT. This translates into CASSYYTGELFF.

This clone appeared a single time. The chain is built from TRBV11-3 and TRBJ2-3; 11 positions agree with TRBD2. Germline CDR1 reads SGHNT; CDR2 reads YENEEA. The ends lost 0 bases at V and 10 bases at J; junction bases unmatched: 15. The CDR3 totals 18 residues. CDR3 residues: CASSLERGSGRASQAQYF. CDR3 nucleotide sequence: TGTGCCAGCAGCTTAGAAAGGGGTAGCGGGAGGGCCTCTCAGGCGCAGTATTTT.

In DNA, the CDR3 is TGTGCCAGCAGCCCTCTCGGAGCCTACGAGCAGTACTTC. Amino acid sequence: CASSPLGAYEQYF. V usage is TRBV7-2 and J usage is TRBJ2-7; D not certain. The CDR3 totals 13 residues. The germline V and J ends were trimmed by 5 bases and 2 bases, with 10 bases remaining between them. Per the germline V gene, CDR1 is SGHTA and CDR2 is FQGNSA.

The rearrangement links TRBV2 to TRBJ2-7, with 7 bases matching TRBD2. The CDR3 totals 15 residues. Germline V CDR1 and CDR2: SNHLY, FYNNEI. The junction had 5 bases not matched to a gene; V was cut back by 3 bases and J by 0 bases. The CDR3 DNA is TGTGCCAGCAGTGAGCGGGGGACGGACTCCTACGAGCAGTACTTC. Protein product: CASSERGTDSYEQYF.